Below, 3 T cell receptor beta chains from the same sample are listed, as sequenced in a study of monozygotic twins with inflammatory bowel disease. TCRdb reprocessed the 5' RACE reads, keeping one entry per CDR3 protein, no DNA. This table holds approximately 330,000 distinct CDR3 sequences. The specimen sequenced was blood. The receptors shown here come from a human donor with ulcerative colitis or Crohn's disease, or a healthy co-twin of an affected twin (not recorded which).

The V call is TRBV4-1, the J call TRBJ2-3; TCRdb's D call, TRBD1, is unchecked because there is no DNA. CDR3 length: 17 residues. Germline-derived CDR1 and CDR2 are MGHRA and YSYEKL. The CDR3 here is CASSQDTGTRGTDTQYF.

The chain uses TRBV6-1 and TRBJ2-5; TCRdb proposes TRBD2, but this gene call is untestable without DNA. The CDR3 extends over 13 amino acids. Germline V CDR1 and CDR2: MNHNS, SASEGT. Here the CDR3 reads CASSVAGRETQYF.

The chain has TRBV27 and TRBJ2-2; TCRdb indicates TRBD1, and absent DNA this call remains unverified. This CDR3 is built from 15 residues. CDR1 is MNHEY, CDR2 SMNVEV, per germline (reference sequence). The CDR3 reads CASSLIGAGGGELFF.